The sequence of this T cell receptor (beta chain) was determined in a study of CD8 T cells in Susac syndrome. An amount of RNA that ranged from roughly 0.5 to 1 ug was reverse transcribed with random hexamers. TCRdb independently ran MiXCR on the immunoSEQ multiplex PCR reads; one entry per CDR3 protein. The sample holds under 200,000 distinct CDR3 sequences; roughly nine tenths are singletons and the top ten take approximately 0.09%. Negative magnetic isolation gave CD8+ and CD4+ cells; FACS enriched CD8+ TEMRA. The sequenced sample consisted of CD4+ T cells from PBMCs. This TCR was recovered from a human donor with Susac syndrome.

In DNA form, the CDR3 reads TGTGCCAGCAGTACTTCCGGGACAGAAAAGAACAATGAGCAGTTCTTC. It codes for CASSTSGTEKNNEQFF. The V and J genes are TRBV28 and TRBJ2-1; 7 bases line up with TRBD1. The CDR3 covers 16 residues. In germline, CDR1 is MDHEN, CDR2 SYDVKM. Unmatched junction bases numbered 12, after V lost 5 bases and J lost 5 bases.